Each of the 13 T cell receptor beta chains below was sequenced from the same sample in a study of TIL therapy for anti-PD-1-resistant metastatic lung cancer. Time point meaning: pre-treatment sample, taken before nivolumab and TIL therapy. Sequencing used immunoSEQ v3. Sequenced by immunoSEQ multiplex PCR; TCRdb stores in-frame clones only, minus some. This sample has tens of thousands of clones, with 55% to 70% found just once. The source was blood, collected at baseline. The receptors here all came from a person between 25 and 80 years old with non-small cell lung cancer.

The J gene is TRBJ1-5, the V gene TRBV10-2; D ambiguous. V lost 1 base and J 4 bases, leaving 14 bases between the germline ends. Germline values: CDR1 WSHSY, CDR2 SAAADI. The CDR3 is 16 residues long. The CDR3 region is CASSEFSVPANQPQHF. The DNA for the CDR3 is TGCGCCAGCAGTGAGTTTTCGGTGCCCGCTAATCAGCCCCAGCATTTT.

The gene calls are TRBV29-1 and TRBJ2-3; 13 bases are shared with TRBD2. CDR3 length equals 16 residues. Trimming removed 7 bases from V and 2 bases from J; junction bases left unmatched: 9. Germline V gene sequence: CDR1 SQVTM, CDR2 ANQGSEA. The chain's CDR3 is CSAKGLAGRNTDTQYF. The CDR3 region has the DNA TGCAGCGCCAAGGGACTAGCGGGGAGGAACACAGATACGCAGTATTTT.

V is TRBV5-1 and J is TRBJ2-3; TRBD1 matches at 11 bases. The CDR3 extends over 14 amino acids. Germline trimming cut 4 bases from V and 6 bases from J; bases unmatched to any gene: 4. Germline lookup yields CDR1 SGHRS and CDR2 YFSETQ. The CDR3 nucleotides are TGCGCCAGCAGCCAGGACAGGGGGCAGGATACGCAGTATTTT. Residues: CASSQDRGQDTQYF.

V gene TRBV11-2 combines with J gene TRBJ2-7; TRBD2 aligns across 7 bases. The CDR3 runs to 14 residues. CDR1 SGHAT and CDR2 FQNNGV come from the germline V gene. Trimming removed 4 bases from V and 6 bases from J; junction bases left unmatched: 9. DNA for the CDR3: TGTGCCAGCAGCTCGGGACTGGGGGGGAGCGAGCAGTACTTC. Protein sequence: CASSSGLGGSEQYF.

The V and J genes are TRBV29-1 and TRBJ1-2; D gene unclear. V lost 0 bases to trimming and J lost 7 bases, with 12 bases between them. The CDR3 loop spans 13 amino acids. Germline V lookup: CDR1 SQVTM, CDR2 ANQGSEA. The CDR3: CSVEDQGTGGYTF. CDR3 in DNA: TGCAGCGTTGAAGACCAAGGTACGGGTGGCTACACCTTC.

The CDR3 DNA is TGTGCCAGCAGTGACAAATCCCATCAGCCCCAGCATTTT. This translates into CASSDKSHQPQHF. V is TRBV2 and J is TRBJ1-5; no clear D gene. Germline V gives CDR1 SNHLY, CDR2 FYNNEI. The CDR3 is made up of 13 amino acids. V dropped 3 bases and J dropped 5 bases, with 8 bases sitting between them.

The V and J genes are TRBV5-1 and TRBJ2-7, with TRBD2 as a possible D gene (6 bases). The CDR3 is 15 residues long. The germline CDR1 and CDR2 sequences are SGHRS and YFSETQ. Trimming pared 0 bases from V and 2 bases from J, leaving 12 bases between. The CDR3 protein is CASSLGPGDTYEQYF. CDR3 nucleotides: TGCGCCAGCAGCTTGGGTCCGGGGGATACCTACGAGCAGTACTTC.

V gene TRBV2 combines with J gene TRBJ2-7, with no clear D. CDR1 SNHLY and CDR2 FYNNEI come from the germline V gene. With 0 bases removed from V and 0 bases from J, the gap between germline ends came to 6 bases. The CDR3 covers 14 residues. CDR3 sequence: CASSEAPVSYEQYF. The CDR3 DNA is TGTGCCAGCAGTGAAGCCCCAGTCTCCTACGAGCAGTACTTC. Full variable domain (outside the CDR3, taken from reference TRBV2 and TRBJ2-7): EPEVTQTPSHQVTQMGQEVILRCVPISNHLYFYWYRQILGQKVEFLVSFYNNEISEKSEIFDDQFSVERPDGSNFTLKIRSTKLEDSAMYFCASSEAPVSYEQYFGPGTRLTVT.

This clone came up once. This chain uses TRBV6-6 with TRBJ1-5, with 7 nucleotides matching TRBD1. Trimming removed 0 bases from V and 7 bases from J; junction bases left unmatched: 6. Germline assignment: CDR1 MNHNY and CDR2 SVGAGI (reference sequence). This CDR3 is built from 15 residues. CDR3 amino acids: CASSYSTGREQPQHF. The CDR3 DNA reads as TGTGCCAGCAGTTACTCGACAGGGAGAGAACAGCCCCAGCATTTT.

The chain is built from TRBV14 and TRBJ1-3; D call uncertain. Germline V gene data show CDR1 as SGHDN and CDR2 as FVKESK. The V end was cut by 4 bases, the J end by 4 bases, with 14 bases between. CDR3 length equals 15 residues. CDR3 bases: TGTGCCAGCAGCCGCCGCTGGAGCGGAGGAAACACCATATATTTT. Protein sequence: CASSRRWSGGNTIYF.

The genes are TRBV4-1 and TRBJ2-2; D gene unclear. V was cut by 4 bases and J by 1 base, with 10 bases left in between. The CDR3 has 15 residues. Per the germline V gene, CDR1 is MGHRA and CDR2 is YSYEKL. CDR3: CASSPTAGNTGELFF. The CDR3 region has the DNA TGCGCCAGCAGCCCAACGGCAGGGAACACCGGGGAGCTGTTTTTT.

The DNA of the CDR3 is TGCGCCAGCAGCTTGGGGCCCGGGGGGGGCCAATCTGAAGCTTTCTTT. Translation: CASSLGPGGGQSEAFF. This chain joins TRBV5-1 and TRBJ1-1, with a weak D call TRBD1 (6 bases). This CDR3 contains 16 residues. The germline CDR1 and CDR2 sequences are SGHRS and YFSETQ. With 0 bases removed from V and 6 bases from J, the gap between germline ends came to 18 bases.

The rearrangement uses TRBV19 and TRBJ1-4; no clear D gene. Germline V gene lookup returns CDR1 LNHDA and CDR2 SQIVND (reference sequence). CDR3 length: 14 residues. The CDR3 is CATSISRGSEKLFF. The CDR3 nucleotides read TGTGCAACCAGTATCTCGCGGGGTAGCGAAAAACTGTTTTTT.